The 5 T cell receptor beta chains below come from one sample, sequenced in a study of OX40 agonist ivuxolimab in advanced cancers. Here immunoSEQ multiplex PCR was the method, and the copy in TCRdb shows in-frame clones only, minus some. The sample shows around 83,000 clones, roughly 85% of them seen only once. The specimen was CD4+ or CD8+ T cells sorted from blood, collected in a trial of the OX40 agonist ivuxolimab. The receptor source for this set is an adult with an advanced solid tumor such as melanoma, head and neck, liver or kidney cancer.

The chain combines TRBV6-9 with TRBJ1-1; possible D gene TRBD1, 5 bases. The CDR3 consists of 14 residues. V was clipped by 6 bases and J by 1 base, with 12 bases between them. In germline, CDR1 is MNHGY, CDR2 SVAAGI. The CDR3 DNA follows: TGTGCCAGCAGCACGTTGACAGCGAACACTGAAGCTTTCTTT. Translated, it gives CASSTLTANTEAFF.

The chain employs TRBV10-1 and TRBJ2-2; 8 positions agree with TRBD2. V lost 3 bases to trimming and J lost 7 bases; unmatched junction nucleotides: 7. CDR3 length equals 15 residues. From germline, CDR1 is WNHNN and CDR2 SYGVQD (reference sequence). CDR3 loop: CASSDPGRAHGELFF. In DNA, the CDR3 is TGCGCCAGCAGTGATCCCGGGAGGGCCCACGGGGAGCTGTTTTTT.

The rearrangement uses TRBV19 and TRBJ2-3; D is ambiguous. V was clipped by 3 bases and J by 1 base, with 11 bases between them. In germline, CDR1 is LNHDA, CDR2 SQIVND (reference sequence). This CDR3 comprises 15 residues. The CDR3 region has the DNA TGTGCCAGTAGTATTAACGTGGGTGGCACAGATACGCAGTATTTT. It yields the protein CASSINVGGTDTQYF.

The chain carries TRBV2 and TRBJ2-7, with TRBD1 as a possible D gene (5 bases). The V gene lost 2 bases and the J gene lost 6 bases, with 11 bases spanning the gap. The CDR3 loop spans 13 amino acids. Germline V gene lookup returns CDR1 SNHLY and CDR2 FYNNEI. CDR3: CASSELGRREQYF. CDR3 nucleotides: TGTGCCAGCAGTGAACTGGGGCGGCGCGAGCAGTACTTC.

The J gene is TRBJ2-3, the V gene TRBV18; D unresolved. The CDR3 extends over 13 amino acids. Trimming left V 4 bases short and J 2 bases short, with 7 bases between. The germline gives CDR1 KGHSH, CDR2 LQKENI. CDR3 sequence (DNA): TGTGCCAGCTCACTATCGGTCACAGATACGCAGTATTTT. Its translation: CASSLSVTDTQYF. The variable domain in full, with the rest retrieved from reference TRBV18 and TRBJ2-3, is NAGVMQNPRHLVRRRGQEARLRCSPMKGHSHVYWYRQLPEEGLKFMVYLQKENIIDESGMPKERFSAEFPKEGPSILRIQQVVRGDSAAYFCASSLSVTDTQYFGPGTRLTVL.